The 26 T cell receptor beta chains below were found in one sample sequenced in a study of blood T cell repertoires in COVID-19. This table comes from immunoSEQ multiplex PCR, and its TCRdb copy is limited to in-frame clones, with some not included. The sample includes almost 85,000 clones, around 82% of them seen just once. Sequencing was performed on peripheral blood. The receptors were gathered from a man older than 75 with active or convalescent COVID-19.

This clone was detected only a few times. CDR3 in DNA: TGCGCCAGCAGCTCGACAGGCTCTCTGGGTACGCAGTATTTT. Its translation: CASSSTGSLGTQYF. V is TRBV5-1 and J is TRBJ2-3; D is perhaps TRBD1 (6 bases). Germline-derived CDR1 and CDR2 are SGHRS and YFSETQ. The CDR3 loop spans 14 amino acids. Trimming left V 3 bases short and J 8 bases short, with 16 bases between.

This chain joins TRBV30 and TRBJ2-5; 8 bases match TRBD1. The CDR3 is made up of 12 amino acids. CDR1 GTSNPN and CDR2 SVGIG come from the germline V gene (reference sequence). Unmatched junction bases numbered 0, after V lost 5 bases and J lost 1 base. CDR3 loop: CAWGQGQETQYF. CDR3 bases: TGTGCCTGGGGACAGGGCCAAGAGACCCAGTACTTC.

This CDR3 reads CASSLWDRGSSYEQYF. The CDR3 DNA reads TGTGCCAGCAGTTTATGGGACAGGGGGAGCTCCTACGAGCAGTACTTC. The chain couples TRBV28 to TRBJ2-7; 10 nucleotides line up with TRBD1. CDR1 is MDHEN and CDR2 is SYDVKM in the germline V gene. Trimming at V came to 0 bases and at J to 0 bases, leaving 2 bases not matched to a gene. CDR3 length: 16 amino acids.

The chain carries TRBV7-8 and TRBJ2-7, with TRBD1 matching over 9 bases. Germline V gene data show CDR1 as SGHVS and CDR2 as FQNEAQ. The CDR3 spans 13 residues. Trimming took 3 bases from V and 6 from J; bases not matched to a gene: 3. CDR3: CASSFRQGVEQYF. CDR3 nucleotides: TGTGCCAGCAGCTTCCGACAGGGGGTCGAGCAGTACTTC.

A note on this clone: Since a much larger clone is just one base distant, this may be a read error. The chain carries TRBV7-9 and TRBJ1-2; 10 nucleotides line up with TRBD1. V lost 6 bases and J lost 6; bases outside the gene matches: 10. The CDR3 sequence is 15 residues long. Germline CDR1 and CDR2: SEHNR and FQNEAQ (reference sequence). CDR3 DNA: TGTGCCAGCAGTAAAGGGACAGGGGTTGAAAATGGCTACACCTTC. Translated, it gives CASSKGTGVENGYTF.

The rearrangement uses TRBV5-1 and TRBJ1-2; 9 nucleotides agree with TRBD1. Germline V gives CDR1 SGHRS, CDR2 YFSETQ. The CDR3 contains 14 residues. Trimming removed 6 bases from V and 8 bases from J; junction bases left unmatched: 11. The CDR3, as DNA: TGCGCCAGCACCCTGGGAGGGGGACAGGGAGGCTACACCTTC. Protein sequence: CASTLGGGQGGYTF. The whole variable domain, remainder taken from reference TRBV5-1 and TRBJ1-2, is KAGVTQTPRYLIKTRGQQVTLSCSPISGHRSVSWYQQTPGQGLQFLFEYFSETQRNKGNFPGRFSGRQFSNSRSEMNVSTLELGDSALYLCASTLGGGQGGYTFGSGTRLTVV.

V usage is TRBV5-1 and J usage is TRBJ1-2, with D tentatively TRBD1 (5 bases). This CDR3 is 13 amino acids long. Germline V gene data show CDR1 as SGHRS and CDR2 as YFSETQ. V dropped 2 bases and J dropped 3 bases, with 8 bases sitting between them. CDR3 bases: TGCGCCAGCAGCTTCCAGGGCGACTATGGCTACACCTTC. Translated, it gives CASSFQGDYGYTF.

In its sample, this clone was seen a few times. V usage is TRBV5-1 and J usage is TRBJ1-1; D may be TRBD1 (5 bases). V was clipped by 5 bases and J by 1 base, with 6 bases between them. Per germline, CDR1 SGHRS and CDR2 YFSETQ. There are 12 residues in the CDR3. CDR3 region: CASSTGNTEAFF. CDR3 DNA sequence: TGCGCCAGCAGTACAGGGAACACTGAAGCTTTCTTT.

The V call is TRBV4-1, the J call TRBJ1-3; 10 bases fit TRBD1. The CDR3 consists of 16 residues. V lost 4 bases, J lost 3 bases, and 6 bases stayed unmatched. Germline lookup yields CDR1 MGHRA and CDR2 YSYEKL. The CDR3 protein is CASSLPGQGLGNTIYF. The DNA for the CDR3 is TGCGCCAGCAGCCTCCCGGGACAGGGGCTTGGAAACACCATATATTTT.

The chain couples TRBV10-3 to TRBJ2-1; a weak D match, TRBD1 (6 bases). CDR1 is ENHRY and CDR2 is SYGVKD in the germline V gene. The germline V and J ends were trimmed by 10 bases and 4 bases, with 8 bases remaining between them. CDR3 length: 11 amino acids. The CDR3 nucleotides are TGTGCCACACAGGGATACAATGAGCAGTTCTTC. Protein product: CATQGYNEQFF.

This chain uses TRBV28 with TRBJ1-2, with 8 positions matching TRBD1. J was trimmed by 2 bases and V by 3 bases; bases with no gene match: 2. CDR1 is MDHEN and CDR2 is SYDVKM in the germline V gene. The CDR3 is made up of 14 amino acids. CDR3 protein: CASSFPGGNYGYTF. The DNA of the CDR3 is TGTGCCAGCAGTTTCCCAGGGGGCAACTATGGCTACACCTTC.

The sample holds a few counts of this clone. The rearrangement links TRBV11-2 to TRBJ2-7, with D maybe TRBD1 (5 bases). CDR1 and CDR2 from the germline V gene are SGHAT and FQNNGV. The CDR3 is made up of 15 amino acids. V lost 1 base to trimming and J lost 2 bases, with 12 bases between them. In DNA, the CDR3 is TGTGCCAGCAGCTTAGTTTCGGCAGGGCCCTACGAGCAGTACTTC. It translates to CASSLVSAGPYEQYF. Combining the CDR3 with reference TRBV11-2 and TRBJ2-7 gives the whole variable domain EAGVAQSPRYKIIEKRQSVAFWCNPISGHATLYWYQQILGQGPKLLIQFQNNGVVDDSQLPKDRFSAERLKGVDSTLKIQPAKLEDSAVYLCASSLVSAGPYEQYFGPGTRLTVT.

The J gene is TRBJ2-1, the V gene TRBV11-1; D possibly corresponds to TRBD1 (6 bases). CDR1 is SGHAT, CDR2 FQDESV, per germline (reference sequence). V lost 6 bases and J lost 6, with 12 bases in between. The CDR3 extends over 13 amino acids. The CDR3 loop is CASRLDRPNEQFF. The CDR3, as DNA: TGTGCCAGCAGACTTGACAGGCCCAATGAGCAGTTCTTC. Looking up the rest from reference TRBV11-1 and TRBJ2-1 gives the full variable domain: EAEVAQSPRYKITEKSQAVAFWCDPISGHATLYWYRQILGQGPELLVQFQDESVVDDSQLPKDRFSAERLKGVDSTLKIQPAELGDSAMYLCASRLDRPNEQFFGPGTRLTVL.

The chain uses TRBV11-2 and TRBJ2-1; a possible D gene is TRBD2 (6 bases). The CDR3 sequence is 13 residues long. Germline V gene sequence: CDR1 SGHAT, CDR2 FQNNGV. Trimming left V 5 bases short and J 10 bases short, with 15 bases between. The CDR3 reads CASSPRRGREQFF. CDR3 in DNA: TGTGCCAGCAGCCCTAGGAGGGGACGCGAGCAGTTCTTC. The full variable domain, in which reference TRBV11-2 and TRBJ2-1 provide the parts outside the CDR3, is EAGVAQSPRYKIIEKRQSVAFWCNPISGHATLYWYQQILGQGPKLLIQFQNNGVVDDSQLPKDRFSAERLKGVDSTLKIQPAKLEDSAVYLCASSPRRGREQFFGPGTRLTVL.

The CDR3 loop is CSVESGLEAFF. CDR3 bases: TGCAGCGTTGAATCGGGACTAGAAGCTTTCTTT. The chain uses TRBV29-1 and TRBJ1-1; TRBD1 is a possible D gene (5 bases). This CDR3 comprises 11 residues. The V gene lost 2 bases and the J gene lost 8 bases, with 9 bases spanning the gap. Germline values: CDR1 SQVTM, CDR2 ANQGSEA.

The table lists this clone with a count of one. This chain joins TRBV4-1 and TRBJ1-2; D may be TRBD1 (5 bases). V was shortened by 1 base and J by 3 bases, with 18 bases between the two germline ends. Per the germline V gene, CDR1 is MGHRA and CDR2 is YSYEKL. The CDR3 sequence is 17 residues long. The CDR3 coding sequence is TGCGCCAGCAGCCAAGTAGTTCGACAGTTTAAGGACTATGGCTACACCTTC. It encodes CASSQVVRQFKDYGYTF.

The chain links TRBV30 to TRBJ2-3; 7 nucleotides agree with TRBD2. The CDR3 covers 14 residues. The junction had 4 bases not matched to a gene; V was cut back by 3 bases and J by 1 base. Germline loops: CDR1 GTSNPN, CDR2 SVGIG (reference sequence). The CDR3 bases are TGTGCCTGGAGGCCAAGCGGGGGCACAGATACGCAGTATTTT. Its translation is CAWRPSGGTDTQYF.

The rearrangement uses TRBV5-1 and TRBJ2-1, with 12 positions matching TRBD2. V lost 0 bases, J lost 0 bases, and 10 bases stayed unmatched. From germline, CDR1 is SGHRS and CDR2 YFSETQ. This CDR3 contains 20 residues. CDR3 amino acids: CASSLGLLAGGLSSYNEQFF. As DNA, the CDR3 is TGCGCCAGCAGCTTGGGGTTACTAGCGGGAGGCCTAAGCTCCTACAATGAGCAGTTCTTC.

The chain carries TRBV28 and TRBJ2-7; possibly TRBD1 for D (6 bases). V lost 4 bases, J lost 3 bases, and 19 bases lay in between. This CDR3 contains 16 residues. Per the germline V gene, CDR1 is MDHEN and CDR2 is SYDVKM. This CDR3 reads CASSSAPRGRGYEQYF. The DNA of the CDR3 is TGTGCCAGCAGTTCCGCCCCGAGGGGCAGGGGCTACGAGCAGTACTTC.

The chain links TRBV6-5 to TRBJ2-1; D gene uncertain. V gave up 10 bases and J gave up 0 bases, with 13 bases separating them. The CDR3 length is 14 residues. From germline, CDR1 is MNHEY and CDR2 SVGAGI. Written as DNA, the CDR3 is TGTGCCATCAGCACGATCAGCTCCTACAATGAGCAGTTCTTC. Encoded protein: CAISTISSYNEQFF.

CDR3 region: CAWSVFSGGVDTQYF. CDR3 in DNA: TGTGCCTGGAGTGTTTTTAGCGGGGGGGTTGATACGCAGTATTTT. This sequence joins TRBV30 and TRBJ2-3, with TRBD2 identical over 11 bases. The CDR3 covers 15 residues. J was trimmed by 6 bases and V by 0 bases; bases with no gene match: 5. The germline gives CDR1 GTSNPN, CDR2 SVGIG (reference sequence).

The rearrangement links TRBV6-2 or TRBV6-3 to TRBJ1-1, with D possibly being TRBD1 (5 bases). Germline V lookup: CDR1 MNHEY, CDR2 SVGEGT. The ends were cut back, 8 bases at V and 4 bases at J, with 20 bases in the middle. The CDR3 spans 15 residues. CDR3 residues: CASGPIEAGGTEAFF. DNA of the CDR3: TGTGCCAGCGGCCCCATAGAGGCCGGGGGCACTGAAGCTTTCTTT.

The chain uses TRBV5-1 and TRBJ1-2; 12 bases map to TRBD1. Germline V gene data show CDR1 as SGHRS and CDR2 as YFSETQ. The CDR3 loop spans 15 amino acids. Unmatched junction bases numbered 3, after V lost 0 bases and J lost 6 bases. This CDR3 is CASSLGDRGQDGYTF. DNA for the CDR3: TGCGCCAGCAGCTTGGGGGACAGGGGGCAGGATGGCTACACCTTC. The whole variable domain, remainder taken from reference TRBV5-1 and TRBJ1-2, is KAGVTQTPRYLIKTRGQQVTLSCSPISGHRSVSWYQQTPGQGLQFLFEYFSETQRNKGNFPGRFSGRQFSNSRSEMNVSTLELGDSALYLCASSLGDRGQDGYTFGSGTRLTVV.

The gene calls are TRBV2 and TRBJ1-5; no clear D gene. The V and J ends lost 0 bases and 5 bases respectively, with 8 bases between them. The V gene's germline CDR1 is SNHLY and CDR2 FYNNEI. The CDR3 spans 14 residues. In DNA, the CDR3 is TGTGCCAGCAGTGAAGCGTCTGAGGATCAGCCCCAGCATTTT. It is translated as CASSEASEDQPQHF.

This clone is judged medium-sized. The V gene is TRBV10-1, the J gene TRBJ1-1; 7 bases agree with TRBD1. Unmatched junction bases numbered 13, after V lost 0 bases and J lost 9 bases. Germline assignment: CDR1 WNHNN and CDR2 SYGVQD (reference sequence). There are 16 residues in the CDR3. In DNA form, the CDR3 reads TGCGCCAGCAGTGAGTCTAAAGGAGGGGGACAGCATAAAGCTTTCTTT. Translated, it gives CASSESKGGGQHKAFF.

A few counts support this clone. The genes are TRBV19 and TRBJ1-1, with unresolved D. This CDR3 is built from 14 residues. Germline CDR1 is LNHDA and CDR2 is SQIVND (reference sequence). Trimming removed 6 bases at V and 4 bases at J, with 15 bases between. CDR3 loop: CASSTVGMGTEAFF. Here the CDR3 DNA reads TGTGCCAGTAGCACAGTGGGTATGGGCACTGAAGCTTTCTTT. Full variable domain (rest looked up from reference TRBV19 and TRBJ1-1): DGGITQSPKYLFRKEGQNVTLSCEQNLNHDAMYWYRQDPGQGLRLIYYSQIVNDFQKGDIAEGYSVSREKKESFPLTVTSAQKNPTAFYLCASSTVGMGTEAFFGQGTRLTVV.